This T cell receptor beta chain was found in a study of cytomegalovirus exposure and HLA in healthy donors. Primers: 60 Vbeta forward and 13 Jbeta reverse. Assay: immunoSEQ multiplex PCR; the TCRdb copy retains only in-frame clones and omits some. This table holds 130,000 to 150,000 clones. This CDR3 is 16 amino acids long. V shed 4 bases and J 2 bases; nucleotides not matched to a gene: 12. CDR1 and CDR2 from the germline V gene are SGDLS and YYNGEE. The clonotype originates from a man between 35 and 55 years old in good health and CMV-seronegative. V and J are TRBV9 and TRBJ2-7; 7 bases map to TRBD1. Input material: PBMCs. CDR3 protein: CASSPRSGQATYEQYF. CDR3 bases: TGTGCCAGCAGCCCCAGGAGCGGACAGGCAACCTACGAGCAGTACTTC.